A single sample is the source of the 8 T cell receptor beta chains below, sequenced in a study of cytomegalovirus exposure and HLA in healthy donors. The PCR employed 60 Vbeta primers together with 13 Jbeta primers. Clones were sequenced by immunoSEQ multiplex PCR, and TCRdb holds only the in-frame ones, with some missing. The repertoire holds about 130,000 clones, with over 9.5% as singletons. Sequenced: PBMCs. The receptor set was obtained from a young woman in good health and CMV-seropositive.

CDR3 sequence (DNA): TGTGCCAGCAGCTTCGTAGGACAGGGGGCTCGCGAGCAGTACTTC. Translating it yields CASSFVGQGAREQYF. This chain uses TRBV5-4 with TRBJ2-7, with 11 nucleotides matching TRBD1. There are 15 residues in the CDR3. The V gene end was trimmed by 2 bases and the J gene end by 6 bases; junction bases not matched to a gene: 7. The germline V gene has CDR1 SGHNT and CDR2 YYREEE (reference sequence).

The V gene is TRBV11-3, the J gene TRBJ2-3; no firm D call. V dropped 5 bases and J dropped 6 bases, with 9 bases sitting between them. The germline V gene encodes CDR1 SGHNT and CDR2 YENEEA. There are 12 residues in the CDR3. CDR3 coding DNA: TGTGCCAGCAGCCAAGTACAGGATACGCAGTATTTT. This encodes CASSQVQDTQYF.

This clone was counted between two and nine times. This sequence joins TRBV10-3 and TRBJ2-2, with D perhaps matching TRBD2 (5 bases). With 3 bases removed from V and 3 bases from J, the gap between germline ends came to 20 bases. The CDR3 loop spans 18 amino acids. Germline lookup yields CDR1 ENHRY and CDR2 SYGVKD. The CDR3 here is CAISETGRLSRDTGELFF. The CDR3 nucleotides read TGTGCCATCAGTGAAACTGGTCGACTATCGAGAGACACCGGGGAGCTGTTTTTT.

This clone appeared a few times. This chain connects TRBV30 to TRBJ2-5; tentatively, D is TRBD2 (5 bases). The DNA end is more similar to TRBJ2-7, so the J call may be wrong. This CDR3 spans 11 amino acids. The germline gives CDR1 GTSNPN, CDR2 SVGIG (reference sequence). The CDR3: CAWTSFYEQYF. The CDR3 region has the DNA TGTGCCTGGACTAGCTTCTACGAGCAGTACTTC.

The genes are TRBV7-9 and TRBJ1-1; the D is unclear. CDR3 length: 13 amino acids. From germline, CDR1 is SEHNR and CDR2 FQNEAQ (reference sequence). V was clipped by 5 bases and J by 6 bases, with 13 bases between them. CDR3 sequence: CASSAPSASEAFF. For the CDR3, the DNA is TGTGCCAGCAGCGCCCCGTCTGCGTCTGAAGCTTTCTTT.

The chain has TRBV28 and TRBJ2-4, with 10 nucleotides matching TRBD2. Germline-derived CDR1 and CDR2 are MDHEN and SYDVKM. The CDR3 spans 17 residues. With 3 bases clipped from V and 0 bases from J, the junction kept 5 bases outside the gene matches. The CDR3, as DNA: TGTGCCAGCAGTTTCACACTAGCGGGGCTAGCCAAAAACATTCAGTACTTC. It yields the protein CASSFTLAGLAKNIQYF.

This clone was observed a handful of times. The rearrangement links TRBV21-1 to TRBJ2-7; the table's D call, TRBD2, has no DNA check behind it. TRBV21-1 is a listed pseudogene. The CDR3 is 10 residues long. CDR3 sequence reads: CASRHGEQYF. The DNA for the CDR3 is TGTGCCAGCAGGCACGGCGAGCAGTACTTC.

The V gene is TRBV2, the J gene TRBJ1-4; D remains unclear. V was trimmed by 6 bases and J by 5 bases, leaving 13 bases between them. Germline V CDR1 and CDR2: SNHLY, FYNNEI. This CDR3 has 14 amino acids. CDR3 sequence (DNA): TGTGCCAGCAGCCGCTCGACTGGAAATGAAAAACTGTTTTTT. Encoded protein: CASSRSTGNEKLFF.